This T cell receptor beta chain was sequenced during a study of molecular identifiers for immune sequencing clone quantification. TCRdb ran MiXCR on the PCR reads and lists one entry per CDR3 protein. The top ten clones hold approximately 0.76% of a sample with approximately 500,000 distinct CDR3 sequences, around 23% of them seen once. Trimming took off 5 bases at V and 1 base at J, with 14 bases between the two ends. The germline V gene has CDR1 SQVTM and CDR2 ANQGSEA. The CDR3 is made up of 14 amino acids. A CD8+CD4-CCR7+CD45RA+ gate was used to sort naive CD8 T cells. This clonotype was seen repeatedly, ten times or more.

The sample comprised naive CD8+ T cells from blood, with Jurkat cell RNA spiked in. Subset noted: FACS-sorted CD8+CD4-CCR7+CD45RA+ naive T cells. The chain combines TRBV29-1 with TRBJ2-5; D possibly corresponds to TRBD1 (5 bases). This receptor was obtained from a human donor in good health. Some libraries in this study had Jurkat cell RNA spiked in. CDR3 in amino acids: CSVPTDWGQETQYF. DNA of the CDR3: TGCAGCGTTCCGACAGACTGGGGCCAAGAGACCCAGTACTTC.